This passage covers 8 T cell receptor beta chains from one sample sequenced in a study of T cells in Graves' hyperthyroidism and ophthalmopathy. The investigators amplified TCR beta CDR3 regions from RNA transcripts. Carried out on the TCR CDR3, a first-round RT-PCR used the HTBI primer set. TCRdb re-derived calls from the multiplex PCR reads in MiXCR, one entry per CDR3 protein. In the table there are 600,000 to 700,000 distinct CDR3 sequences, 45% of which are singletons. The source material was peripheral blood or thyroid tissue (not recorded which). These receptors were collected from an adult man with Graves' disease, either hyperthyroidism or ophthalmopathy (not recorded which).

This clonotype has a count of ten or more. J is TRBJ2-5 and V is TRBV25-1; 11 nucleotides align to TRBD2. Trimming removed 0 bases from V and 6 bases from J; junction bases left unmatched: 3. The CDR3 loop spans 15 amino acids. CDR1 MGHDK and CDR2 SYGVNS come from the germline V gene. CDR3 in DNA: TGTGCCAGCAGTGAATATACTAGCGGGAGCAAGACCCAGTACTTC. It yields the protein CASSEYTSGSKTQYF.

The V call is TRBV9, the J call TRBJ2-2, with D uncertain. CDR3 length equals 12 residues. The V end was cut by 0 bases, the J end by 6 bases, with 3 bases between. Germline lookup yields CDR1 SGDLS and CDR2 YYNGEE. This chain's CDR3 is CASSVDPGELFF. The CDR3 nucleotides read TGTGCCAGCAGCGTAGATCCCGGGGAGCTGTTTTTT.

V is TRBV5-1 and J is TRBJ2-7, with D perhaps TRBD1 (7 bases). The V end lost 4 bases, the J end lost 1 base, and 12 bases lay between the germline ends. The germline V gene encodes CDR1 SGHRS and CDR2 YFSETQ. CDR3 size: 14 residues. This chain's CDR3 is CASSPAGGSYEQYF. DNA of the CDR3: TGCGCCAGCAGCCCAGCAGGGGGGTCCTACGAGCAGTACTTC.

This clonotype was observed a few times. This chain uses TRBV9 with TRBJ1-2, with a possible D match to TRBD1 (6 bases). V lost 4 bases and J 3 bases, leaving 16 bases between the germline ends. The CDR3 consists of 15 residues. Germline-derived CDR1 and CDR2 are SGDLS and YYNGEE. CDR3 loop: CASSPQTGSDYGYTF. CDR3 sequence (DNA): TGTGCCAGCAGCCCTCAGACAGGCTCTGACTATGGCTACACCTTC.

The rearrangement links TRBV2 to TRBJ1-6; D is uncertain. Trimming took off 7 bases at V and 14 bases at J, with 6 bases between the two ends. The CDR3 loop spans 9 amino acids. CDR1 is SNHLY and CDR2 is FYNNEI in the germline V gene. The CDR3 DNA follows: TGTGCCAGCACCCAAACCCTCCACTTT. Translation: CASTQTLHF.

This clonotype was seen at least ten times. The genes are TRBV2 and TRBJ1-4; 9 bases agree with TRBD1. The germline CDR1 and CDR2 sequences are SNHLY and FYNNEI. The CDR3 runs to 16 residues. The V and J ends lost 5 bases and 8 bases, in that order; junction bases with no gene match: 12. CDR3 in DNA: TGTGCCAGCAGTTTCATTACGGGACAGGGAGGCGAAAAACTGTTTTTT. As protein: CASSFITGQGGEKLFF.

Ten or more counts support this clonotype. V and J are TRBV2 and TRBJ1-1, with a possible D match to TRBD1 (6 bases). The germline V gene encodes CDR1 SNHLY and CDR2 FYNNEI. The ends were cut back, 7 bases at V and 0 bases at J, with 12 bases in the middle. This CDR3 is built from 14 residues. CDR3 region: CASMVGGVNTEAFF. The CDR3 nucleotides are TGTGCCAGCATGGTAGGGGGGGTGAACACTGAAGCTTTCTTT.

This clonotype was picked up many times. V and J are TRBV7-9 and TRBJ1-5; D is unclear. The CDR3 has 12 amino acids. V dropped 5 bases and J dropped 8 bases, with 10 bases sitting between them. CDR1 is SEHNR and CDR2 is FQNEAQ in the germline V gene (reference sequence). CDR3 DNA sequence: TGTGCCAGCAGCACCTTGGATGAGCCCCAGCATTTT. It encodes CASSTLDEPQHF.